The rows below give T cell receptor beta chains drawn from one sample of a study of long-term antiretroviral therapy in people with HIV. This table comes from immunoSEQ multiplex PCR, and its TCRdb copy is limited to in-frame clones, with some not included. The table records 25,000 to 35,000 clones, 86% of them present only once. Specimen: unsorted PBMCs, collected 0.8 years after starting antiretroviral therapy. The receptors come from a woman aged 25-40 years with HIV. CDR3s include the opening cysteine and the closing phenylalanine or tryptophan. The order of the fields is D gene, J gene, V gene, clone size, CDR3 protein, CDR3 DNA. D genes are given only for firm matches. Size is omitted from some rows. Given values are once, few, many or a class for expanded clones.

D: TRBD2
J: TRBJ2-3
V: TRBV2
size: -
CDR3: CASSETTGGTTDTQYF
DNA: TGTGCCAGCAGTGAAACAACGGGGGGAACCACAGATACGCAGTATTTT

D: -
J: TRBJ2-7
V: TRBV4-1
size: -
CDR3: CASSQDQPYEQYF
DNA: TGCGCCAGCAGCCAAGATCAGCCCTACGAGCAGTACTTC

D: -
J: TRBJ2-6
V: TRBV11-2
size: -
CDR3: CASSLDYRGYSGANVLTF
DNA: TGTGCCAGCAGCTTAGATTACCGGGGGTACTCTGGGGCCAACGTCCTGACTTTC

D: -
J: TRBJ2-3
V: TRBV6-6
size: -
CDR3: CASRGPLWVYF
DNA: TGTGCCAGCAGAGGGCCACTATGGGTCTATTTT

D: -
J: TRBJ2-5
V: TRBV4-1
size: -
CDR3: CASSQASEETQYF
DNA: TGCGCCAGCAGCCAAGCCAGTGAGGAGACCCAGTACTTC

D: TRBD1
J: TRBJ2-3
V: TRBV7-3
size: once
CDR3: CASSSGQGGSTDTQYF
DNA: TGTGCCAGCAGCTCGGGACAGGGGGGTAGCACAGATACGCAGTATTTT

D: -
J: TRBJ1-6
V: TRBV6-1
size: -
CDR3: CASSERENSPLHF
DNA: TGTGCCAGCAGTGAAAGGGAGAATTCACCCCTCCACTTT

D: -
J: TRBJ1-3
V: TRBV6-1
size: once
CDR3: CASERGGRGNTIYF
DNA: TGTGCCAGCGAAAGGGGGGGCCGTGGAAACACCATATATTTT

D: TRBD2
J: TRBJ2-1
V: TRBV10-2
size: -
CDR3: CASSDSAGRTYNEQFF
DNA: TGCGCCAGCAGTGATTCAGCGGGACGCACCTACAATGAGCAGTTCTTC

D: -
J: TRBJ1-1
V: TRBV30
size: -
CDR3: CAGGGAVNTEAFF
DNA: TGTGCCGGAGGGGGTGCCGTGAACACTGAAGCTTTCTTT

D: -
J: TRBJ1-2
V: TRBV29-1
size: -
CDR3: CSVRDTKGYTF
DNA: TGCAGCGTCCGGGACACGAAAGGCTACACCTTC

D: -
J: TRBJ1-1
V: TRBV27
size: -
CDR3: CASSYKGVGAEAFF
DNA: TGTGCCAGCAGTTACAAAGGGGTTGGCGCTGAAGCTTTCTTT

D: -
J: TRBJ1-5
V: TRBV7-6
size: once
CDR3: CASSKGRDGNQPQHF
DNA: TGTGCCAGCAGCAAAGGCAGGGACGGCAATCAGCCCCAGCATTTT

D: -
J: TRBJ2-3
V: TRBV5-1
size: -
CDR3: CASSSTGRVDTQYF
DNA: TGCGCCAGCAGCTCGACAGGGAGGGTGGATACGCAGTATTTT

D: TRBD1
J: TRBJ1-1
V: TRBV5-1
size: -
CDR3: CASSSDRGQTEAFF
DNA: TGCGCCAGCAGCTCGGACAGGGGGCAAACTGAAGCTTTCTTT

D: -
J: TRBJ1-1
V: TRBV6-5
size: -
CDR3: CASRSKRNTEAFF
DNA: TGTGCCAGCAGATCGAAAAGAAACACTGAAGCTTTCTTT

D: -
J: TRBJ1-1
V: TRBV6-5
size: -
CDR3: CASKSLGEAFF
DNA: TGTGCCAGCAAGTCGCTGGGTGAAGCTTTCTTT

D: -
J: TRBJ1-2
V: TRBV5-6
size: -
CDR3: CASSLNVREWSYGYTF
DNA: TGTGCCAGCAGCTTAAATGTCAGGGAATGGAGCTATGGCTACACCTTC

D: -
J: TRBJ1-4
V: TRBV10-2
size: -
CDR3: CASRDDVREKLFF
DNA: TGCGCCAGCAGGGACGATGTTCGTGAAAAACTGTTTTTT

D: -
J: TRBJ1-1
V: TRBV14
size: -
CDR3: CASSQVLNTEAFF
DNA: TGTGCCAGCAGCCAAGTTTTAAACACTGAAGCTTTCTTT

D: -
J: TRBJ1-2
V: TRBV6-5
size: -
CDR3: CASSYSAGGHGYTF
DNA: TGTGCCAGCAGTTACTCCGCAGGAGGTCATGGCTACACCTTC

D: -
J: TRBJ2-1
V: TRBV11-2
size: -
CDR3: CASSLAVAYNEQFF
DNA: TGTGCCAGCAGCTTAGCCGTAGCCTACAATGAGCAGTTCTTC

D: TRBD1
J: TRBJ1-1
V: TRBV2
size: -
CDR3: CASSAGRRDRTEAFF
DNA: TGTGCCAGCAGTGCGGGCCGACGGGACAGGACTGAAGCTTTCTTT

D: -
J: TRBJ1-1
V: TRBV30
size: once
CDR3: CAWSGLLNTEAFF
DNA: TGTGCCTGGAGCGGACTTTTGAACACTGAAGCTTTCTTT

D: TRBD1
J: TRBJ2-2
V: TRBV5-1
size: -
CDR3: CASSWDRLENTGELFF
DNA: TGCGCCAGCAGTTGGGACAGGCTAGAAAACACCGGGGAGCTGTTTTTT

D: TRBD1
J: TRBJ1-6
V: TRBV15
size: -
CDR3: CATSERTGGKSPLHF
DNA: TGTGCCACCAGCGAACGGACAGGGGGTAAATCACCCCTCCACTTT

D: TRBD1
J: TRBJ2-3
V: TRBV4-1
size: medium-sized
CDR3: CASSQGWTGTVADTQYF
DNA: TGCGCCAGCAGCCAAGGATGGACAGGGACAGTGGCAGATACGCAGTATTTT

D: TRBD1
J: TRBJ1-5
V: TRBV4-2
size: -
CDR3: CASSQGETGGTRNQPQHF
DNA: TGTGCCAGCAGCCAAGGAGAGACAGGGGGGACACGCAATCAGCCCCAGCATTTT

D: -
J: TRBJ1-1
V: TRBV6-5
size: -
CDR3: CASSYAPTTEAFF
DNA: TGTGCCAGCAGTTACGCCCCCACCACTGAAGCTTTCTTT

D: -
J: TRBJ2-5
V: TRBV15
size: once
CDR3: CATSLKGGMETQYF
DNA: TGTGCCACCAGCTTAAAAGGTGGGATGGAGACCCAGTACTTC

D: -
J: TRBJ1-1
V: TRBV30
size: -
CDR3: CAWSDYNTEAFF
DNA: TGTGCCTGGAGTGATTATAACACTGAAGCTTTCTTT

D: -
J: TRBJ2-2
V: TRBV5-6
size: -
CDR3: CASSDRGHGTTGELFF
DNA: TGTGCCAGCAGCGACCGGGGACACGGAACAACCGGGGAGCTGTTTTTT

D: TRBD1
J: TRBJ1-1
V: TRBV29-1
size: -
CDR3: CSVQGGGLGNTEAFF
DNA: TGCAGCGTTCAGGGGGGGGGCCTAGGGAACACTGAAGCTTTCTTT

D: TRBD1
J: TRBJ2-1
V: TRBV2
size: -
CDR3: CASSPGQGRNEQFF
DNA: TGTGCCAGCAGTCCCGGACAGGGAAGAAATGAGCAGTTCTTC

D: -
J: TRBJ1-2
V: TRBV27
size: -
CDR3: CASSLVPQGFSNYGYTF
DNA: TGTGCCAGCAGTTTAGTCCCACAGGGATTTAGTAACTATGGCTACACCTTC

D: -
J: TRBJ2-6
V: TRBV19
size: -
CDR3: CASSGGSGANVLTF
DNA: TGTGCCAGTAGTGGGGGGTCTGGGGCCAACGTCCTGACTTTC

D: -
J: TRBJ2-7
V: TRBV5-5
size: -
CDR3: CASSRDLTYEQYF
DNA: TGTGCCAGCAGCCGGGACTTGACCTACGAGCAGTACTTC

D: TRBD1
J: TRBJ1-1
V: TRBV27
size: -
CDR3: CASNRQGPNTEAFF
DNA: TGTGCCAGCAACCGACAGGGGCCGAACACTGAAGCTTTCTTT

D: -
J: TRBJ1-1
V: TRBV6-1
size: -
CDR3: CASRSEAFF
DNA: TGTGCCAGCAGGAGTGAAGCTTTCTTT

D: -
J: TRBJ1-1
V: TRBV12-5
size: -
CDR3: CASGLEVAEAFF
DNA: TGTGCTAGTGGTCTGGAGGTCGCTGAAGCTTTCTTT

D: -
J: TRBJ2-3
V: TRBV7-8
size: -
CDR3: CASSLAGLGDTQYF
DNA: TGTGCCAGCAGCTTAGCTGGACTCGGAGATACGCAGTATTTT

D: -
J: TRBJ1-5
V: TRBV4-1
size: -
CDR3: CASSRHRNQPQHF
DNA: TGCGCCAGCAGCCGACACCGCAATCAGCCCCAGCATTTT

D: -
J: TRBJ1-1
V: TRBV7-6
size: few
CDR3: CASSTGLMNTEAFF
DNA: TGTGCCAGCAGCACGGGACTGATGAACACTGAAGCTTTCTTT

D: -
J: TRBJ2-5
V: TRBV27
size: once
CDR3: CASSFRGRETQYF
DNA: TGTGCCAGCAGTTTCCGAGGGCGAGAGACCCAGTACTTC

D: TRBD1
J: TRBJ1-1
V: TRBV19
size: -
CDR3: CASSPGQGMNTEAFF
DNA: TGTGCCAGTAGTCCTGGACAGGGGATGAACACTGAAGCTTTCTTT

D: TRBD1
J: TRBJ1-4
V: TRBV7-9
size: -
CDR3: CASSLVSGTANEKLFF
DNA: TGTGCCAGCAGCTTAGTTAGTGGGACAGCTAATGAAAAACTGTTTTTT

D: TRBD2
J: TRBJ2-1
V: TRBV5-1
size: once
CDR3: CASSRGPGGEYNEQFF
DNA: TGCGCCAGCAGCAGAGGGCCGGGGGGGGAATACAATGAGCAGTTCTTC

D: TRBD1
J: TRBJ1-2
V: TRBV7-2
size: -
CDR3: CASRTGVGYTF
DNA: TGTGCCAGCAGGACAGGGGTAGGCTACACCTTC

D: -
J: TRBJ1-5
V: TRBV7-2
size: once
CDR3: CASSSGNQPQHF
DNA: TGTGCCAGCAGCTCAGGAAATCAGCCCCAGCATTTT

D: -
J: TRBJ1-2
V: TRBV15
size: -
CDR3: CATSREEAGRGYTF
DNA: TGTGCCACCAGCAGAGAGGAGGCAGGGCGCGGCTACACCTTC